This T cell receptor (beta chain) was sequenced in a study of shared clonotypes between healthy human individuals. Concerning this clone itself: Its antigen is still unknown.

CD45RO-negative, CCR7-positively selected cells formed the naive CD8 fraction, excluding terminally differentiated effector memory CD45RA+ cells. The germline gives CDR1 MNHEY, CDR2 SVGAGI. The CDR3 spans 14 residues. Trimming left V 0 bases short and J 4 bases short, with 9 bases between. Whole-study findings and limits: Non-shared clonotypes were found to have lower generation probabilities than the clonotypes that were shared by all four of the sorted-subset donors.

Repertoires were generated with immunoSEQ multiplex PCR, while TCRdb's copy carries only in-frame clones and drops some. The sample lists 2 million to 2.5 million clones, roughly 94% seen once, with roughly 1% in the top ten. This receptor was obtained from a man between 18 and 29 years old in good health. The sequencing sample was made of naive CD8+ T cells sorted from blood. The chain carries TRBV6-5 and TRBJ1-1; TRBD1 is a possible D gene (5 bases). CDR3 bases: TGTGCCAGCAGTTACTCTGGGGCTGTCACTGAAGCTTTCTTT. Residues: CASSYSGAVTEAFF.